This entry lists 5 T cell receptor beta chains sequenced from one sample in a study of T cell responses to AZD1222 COVID-19 vaccine. Sequencing used immunoSEQ multiplex PCR; TCRdb keeps in-frame clones, though not all of them. This sample has approximately 130,000 clones, with over 75% found just once. Sample: peripheral blood, taken 28 days after the second AZD1222 dose. The receptors shown here come from an adult who received the AZD1222 COVID-19 vaccine.

This chain joins TRBV30 and TRBJ2-2; D unresolved. Trimming left V 2 bases short and J 6 bases short, with 7 bases between. This CDR3 has 12 amino acids. Germline loops: CDR1 GTSNPN, CDR2 SVGIG (reference sequence). CDR3 region: CAWSQAAGELFF. DNA for the CDR3: TGTGCCTGGAGTCAGGCAGCCGGGGAGCTGTTTTTT.

This clone was seen more than once but under ten times. This chain joins TRBV7-2 and TRBJ2-7; a possible D gene is TRBD2 (6 bases). CDR3 length: 15 residues. The V end was cut by 1 base, the J end by 1 base, with 11 bases between. Germline CDR1 SGHTA, CDR2 FQGNSA. CDR3 sequence: CASSLGGERSYEQYF. For the CDR3, the DNA is TGTGCCAGCAGCTTAGGCGGGGAGAGATCCTACGAGCAGTACTTC.

The chain couples TRBV4-2 to TRBJ2-7; 12 bases map to TRBD2. J gave up 4 bases and V 2 bases, and 6 bases lay outside the gene matches. The CDR3 totals 16 residues. In germline, CDR1 is LGHNA, CDR2 YNFKEQ. CDR3 sequence: CASSQSLGLAGYEQYF. CDR3 in DNA: TGTGCCAGCAGCCAAAGCCTTGGACTAGCGGGATACGAGCAGTACTTC.

Here the CDR3 reads CSVALTGVGQPQHF. As DNA, the CDR3 is TGCAGCGTGGCCTTAACAGGGGTGGGTCAGCCCCAGCATTTT. V is TRBV29-1 and J is TRBJ1-5; 7 bases align to TRBD1. The V gene's germline CDR1 is SQVTM and CDR2 ANQGSEA. Trimming cost V 6 bases and J 6 bases; bases outside gene matches: 11. The CDR3 has 14 residues.

This clone has just one count. V is TRBV7-9 and J is TRBJ2-7, with a tentative D call TRBD2 (6 bases). Germline lookup yields CDR1 SEHNR and CDR2 FQNEAQ (reference sequence). CDR3 length: 15 residues. Between the trimmed V and J ends, which lost 5 bases and 2 bases, there was a span of 16 bases. The chain's CDR3 is CASSPSGTLTYEQYF. In DNA form, the CDR3 reads TGTGCCAGCAGCCCATCCGGGACTCTTACCTACGAGCAGTACTTC.